This passage covers 15 T cell receptor beta chains from one sample sequenced in a study of blood T cell repertoires in COVID-19. Produced via immunoSEQ multiplex PCR; TCRdb's table is partial and in-frame only. Of 350,000 to 450,000 clones in the sample, about four fifths were seen once. Sequencing used PBMCs or T cells enriched from blood (not recorded which). These receptors came from a woman aged 45-60 years who had recovered from COVID-19.

The CDR3 sequence is CASSQGGWTAASNQPQHF. CDR3 in DNA: TGTGCCAGCAGCCAAGGGGGCTGGACAGCCGCTAGCAATCAGCCCCAGCATTTT. The chain employs TRBV3-1 (or the pseudogene TRBV3-2) and TRBJ1-5, with D perhaps TRBD1 (6 bases). Trimming pared 1 base from V and 0 bases from J, leaving 16 bases between. Looked up from germline, CDR1 is LGHDT and CDR2 is YNNKEL (reference sequence). There are 18 residues in the CDR3.

The chain couples TRBV30 to TRBJ2-1; D remains ambiguous. CDR1 and CDR2 (germline): GTSNPN, SVGIG (reference sequence). The V gene lost 4 bases and the J gene lost 8 bases, with 15 bases spanning the gap. This CDR3 region has 13 residues. The CDR3 DNA reads as TGTGCCTGGACCCGTCAAGCACGGGATGAGCAGTTCTTC. Encoded protein: CAWTRQARDEQFF.

The chain uses TRBV13 and TRBJ2-1; 9 positions match TRBD2. J lost 4 bases, V lost 2 bases, and 3 bases had no gene match. Germline V gives CDR1 PRHDT, CDR2 FYEKMQ (reference sequence). The CDR3 is 15 residues long. CDR3 DNA: TGTGCCAGCAGCTTAACTAGCGGGCCTTACAATGAGCAGTTCTTC. It encodes CASSLTSGPYNEQFF. Based on the CDR3 plus reference TRBV13 and TRBJ2-1, the full variable domain is AAGVIQSPRHLIKEKRETATLKCYPIPRHDTVYWYQQGPGQDPQFLISFYEKMQSDKGSIPDRFSAQQFSDYHSELNMSSLELGDSALYFCASSLTSGPYNEQFFGPGTRLTVL.

The rearrangement links TRBV30 to TRBJ1-4; no definite D call. There are 12 residues in the CDR3. Per the germline V gene, CDR1 is GTSNPN and CDR2 is SVGIG (reference sequence). This CDR3 is CASQVFKEKLFF. DNA of the CDR3: TGTGCAAGCCAGGTTTTCAAGGAAAAACTGTTTTTT.

This chain uses TRBV24-1 with TRBJ2-3; TRBD2 matches 10 bases. Germline values: CDR1 KGHDR, CDR2 SFDVKD. Trimming took 4 bases from V and 4 from J; bases not matched to a gene: 4. The CDR3 totals 15 residues. The CDR3 DNA sequence: TGTGCCACCAGTGACCCTAGCGGGGGTTCAGATACGCAGTATTTT. Residues: CATSDPSGGSDTQYF.

The chain joins TRBV10-2 to TRBJ1-2; D unclear. Per germline, CDR1 WSHSY and CDR2 SAAADI. The CDR3 runs to 18 residues. V was cut by 4 bases and J by 0 bases, with 21 bases left in between. Written as DNA, the CDR3 is TGCGCCAGCAGTGGACCGGTGGTGGGGAGGCCCTCTAACTATGGCTACACCTTC. Its translation is CASSGPVVGRPSNYGYTF.

The genes are TRBV7-3 and TRBJ2-3, with D possibly matching TRBD2 (6 bases). Germline values: CDR1 SGHTA, CDR2 FQGTGA. The ends were cut back, 5 bases at V and 0 bases at J, with 15 bases in the middle. This CDR3 is built from 16 residues. The DNA of the CDR3 is TGTGCCAGCAGCCCGTTTGGCGGGGTGAGCACAGATACGCAGTATTTT. This codes for CASSPFGGVSTDTQYF.

This clone was recorded once. This chain uses TRBV7-3 with TRBJ2-1; 12 nucleotides align to TRBD2. The trim removed 5 bases at V and 4 bases at J, leaving 15 bases unmatched. CDR3 length: 19 residues. CDR1 is SGHTA and CDR2 is FQGTGA in the germline V gene. The CDR3 loop reads CASSPLTGLAGTTYNEQFF. The CDR3 DNA reads as TGTGCCAGCAGCCCCTTGACAGGACTAGCGGGAACTACGTACAATGAGCAGTTCTTC.

This clone was seen just once. The gene calls are TRBV30 and TRBJ1-4; TRBD1 might be the D (6 bases). V gave up 4 bases and J gave up 7 bases, with 16 bases separating them. CDR1 is GTSNPN and CDR2 is SVGIG in the germline V gene (reference sequence). CDR3 length equals 14 residues. The CDR3 coding sequence is TGTGCCTGGAATATCAGGGGCAGGGGTGAAAAACTGTTTTTT. Protein product: CAWNIRGRGEKLFF.

This chain joins TRBV7-2 and TRBJ2-7, with D uncertain. The CDR3 sequence is 13 residues long. The V end was cut by 3 bases, the J end by 3 bases, with 9 bases between. The germline V gene has CDR1 SGHTA and CDR2 FQGNSA. Here the CDR3 DNA reads TGTGCCAGCAGCTTCGCCACTTACTACGAGCAGTACTTC. Protein sequence: CASSFATYYEQYF.

This chain links TRBV6-2 or TRBV6-3 with TRBJ2-2; D remains ambiguous. Trimming removed 4 bases from V and 3 bases from J, with 12 bases in between. CDR1 is MNHEY, CDR2 SVGEGT, per germline. This CDR3 has 15 amino acids. CDR3 DNA: TGTGCCAGCAGTTTACACAGAACCTACACCGGGGAGCTGTTTTTT. Translation: CASSLHRTYTGELFF.

This clone was observed a handful of times. The J gene is TRBJ2-2, the V gene TRBV19; the D gene is possibly TRBD2 (6 bases). The CDR3 is made up of 15 amino acids. V lost 3 bases, J lost 3 bases, and 11 bases lay in between. Per germline, CDR1 LNHDA and CDR2 SQIVND (reference sequence). Here the CDR3 DNA reads TGTGCCAGTAGTATGGTTAGCGGTTACACCGGGGAGCTGTTTTTT. Translation: CASSMVSGYTGELFF.

This clone was seen more than once but under ten times. V and J are TRBV29-1 and TRBJ1-2; D might be TRBD1 (5 bases). In germline, CDR1 is SQVTM, CDR2 ANQGSEA. The V end lost 5 bases, the J end lost 0 bases, and 13 bases lay between the germline ends. The CDR3 covers 14 residues. The CDR3 region has the DNA TGCAGCGTTTGGTCTGGGGGGACTAACTATGGCTACACCTTC. This gives the protein CSVWSGGTNYGYTF.

J is TRBJ2-5 and V is TRBV9, with 9 bases matching TRBD2. V shed 0 bases, J shed 3 bases, and the junction held 6 bases outside the gene matches. The CDR3 contains 16 residues. Germline V gene data show CDR1 as SGDLS and CDR2 as YYNGEE. For the CDR3, the DNA is TGTGCCAGCAGCGTAGGTCTAGCGGGGTTTAAAGAGACCCAGTACTTC. Its protein product is CASSVGLAGFKETQYF.

The chain carries TRBV2 and TRBJ2-7; weak D call: TRBD2 (6 bases). From germline, CDR1 is SNHLY and CDR2 FYNNEI. The CDR3 is 13 residues long. The V end lost 6 bases, the J end lost 4 bases, and 13 bases lay between the germline ends. The CDR3 region has the DNA TGTGCCAGCAGCCGGACTACACTATACGAGCAGTACTTC. It yields the protein CASSRTTLYEQYF.